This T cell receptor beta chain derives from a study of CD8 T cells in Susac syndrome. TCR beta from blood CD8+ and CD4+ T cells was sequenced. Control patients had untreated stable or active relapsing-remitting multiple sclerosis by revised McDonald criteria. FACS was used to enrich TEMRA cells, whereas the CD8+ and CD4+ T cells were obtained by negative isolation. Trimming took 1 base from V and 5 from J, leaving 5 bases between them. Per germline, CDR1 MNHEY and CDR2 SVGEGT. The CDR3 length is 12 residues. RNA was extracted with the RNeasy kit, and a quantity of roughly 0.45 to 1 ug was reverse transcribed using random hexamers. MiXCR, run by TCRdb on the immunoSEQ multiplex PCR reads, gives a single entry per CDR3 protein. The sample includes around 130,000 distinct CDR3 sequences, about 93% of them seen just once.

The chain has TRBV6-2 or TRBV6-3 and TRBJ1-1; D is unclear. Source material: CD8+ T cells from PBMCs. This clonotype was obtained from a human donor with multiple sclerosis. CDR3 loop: CASSYLDTEAFF. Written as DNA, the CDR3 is TGTGCCAGCAGTTACTTGGATACTGAAGCTTTCTTT.